The 8 T cell receptor beta chains below were found in one sample sequenced in a study of T cell responses to AZD1222 COVID-19 vaccine. The repertoire was sequenced with immunoSEQ multiplex PCR; TCRdb's copy has only in-frame clones and lacks some. The sample lists 60,000 to 85,000 clones; roughly 85% were seen once. The specimen was peripheral blood, collected on day 0 of AZD1222 vaccination. These receptors all come from an adult in good health.

The CDR3 spells CASGENYGYTF. The DNA for the CDR3 is TGCGCCAGCGGGGAGAACTATGGCTACACCTTC. This chain uses TRBV5-1 with TRBJ1-2, with D uncertain. The CDR3 sequence is 11 residues long. Between the trimmed V and J ends, which lost 7 bases and 2 bases, there was a span of 6 bases. Germline assignment: CDR1 SGHRS and CDR2 YFSETQ.

This chain uses TRBV7-9 with TRBJ2-7, with TRBD1 as a possible D gene (5 bases). The CDR3 contains 13 residues. V was shortened by 7 bases and J by 6 bases, with 16 bases between the two germline ends. Germline V gene data show CDR1 as SEHNR and CDR2 as FQNEAQ (reference sequence). The CDR3 is CASKLLGEFEQYF. The CDR3 DNA follows: TGTGCCAGCAAGCTTTTAGGGGAATTCGAGCAGTACTTC.

This CDR3 is CSVIPGTAGVRRESYNEQFF. The CDR3 DNA follows: TGCAGCGTCATACCTGGGACAGCGGGAGTTCGACGTGAGTCCTACAATGAGCAGTTCTTC. The chain has TRBV29-1 and TRBJ2-1, with D perhaps TRBD2 (8 bases). The CDR3 has 20 residues. Germline loops: CDR1 SQVTM, CDR2 ANQGSEA. V lost 6 bases and J 1 base, leaving 31 bases between the germline ends.

This clone was seen a handful of times. The chain combines TRBV5-1 with TRBJ2-1; D ambiguous. This CDR3 is 14 amino acids long. The V gene's germline CDR1 is SGHRS and CDR2 YFSETQ. The V end was cut by 0 bases, the J end by 12 bases, with 16 bases between. The CDR3 region is CASSLEQSAMGQFF. The CDR3 DNA reads as TGCGCCAGCAGCTTGGAACAGTCGGCAATGGGGCAGTTCTTC.

V is TRBV19 and J is TRBJ2-2, with D possibly matching TRBD2 (6 bases). The CDR3 totals 13 residues. Germline CDR1 LNHDA, CDR2 SQIVND (reference sequence). V lost 9 bases, J lost 1 base, and 9 bases lay in between. CDR3 coding DNA: TGTGCCAGCTTCGGGGGGAACACCGGGGAGCTGTTTTTT. It translates to CASFGGNTGELFF.

The chain couples TRBV10-3 to TRBJ2-3; the D gene is possibly TRBD2 (7 bases). The germline V gene encodes CDR1 ENHRY and CDR2 SYGVKD. With 3 bases removed from V and 14 bases from J, the gap between germline ends came to 15 bases. CDR3 length: 12 residues. This CDR3 reads CAISEGGVGPYF. CDR3 nucleotide sequence: TGTGCCATCAGTGAAGGGGGGGTGGGTCCGTATTTT.

The chain uses TRBV6-2 or TRBV6-3 and TRBJ1-1; D is unresolved. Germline CDR1 is MNHEY and CDR2 is SVGEGT. Trimming shortened V by 2 bases and J by 2 bases, and 6 bases separated the two germline ends. The CDR3 length is 13 residues. The CDR3 loop is CASSYRPNTEAFF. The CDR3 nucleotides are TGTGCCAGCAGTTACAGGCCTAACACTGAAGCTTTCTTT.

This clone showed up just once. The rearrangement uses TRBV6-5 and TRBJ1-3, with D possibly being TRBD1 (5 bases). This CDR3 has 12 amino acids. The ends were cut back, 6 bases at V and 8 bases at J, with 11 bases in the middle. Germline V gene sequence: CDR1 MNHEY, CDR2 SVGAGI. The CDR3 DNA is TGTGCCAGCAGCCAAAGAGGGGACACCATATATTTT. It translates to CASSQRGDTIYF.